These T cell receptor beta chains were read from a single sample in a study of naive and memory T cell subsets. TCRdb analysed the UMI-ligation and nested PCR reads with MiXCR anew, one entry per CDR3 protein. The sample holds about 21,000 distinct CDR3 sequences; approximately 10% are singletons and the top ten take about a sixth. The sequenced material came from central memory CD8+ T cells from blood. The source is a human donor in good health. Each CDR3 is given with its conserved first and last residue. Each record gives: CDR3 protein, CDR3 DNA, V gene, D gene, clone size, J gene. D genes are given only for firm matches. Where a row states a size, it is once, few, many or the class of an expanded clone; other rows omit it.

CDR3aa: CASSPLETQYF
CDR3nt: TGTGCCAGCAGCCCCCTCGAAACGCAGTATTTT
v_gene: TRBV7-9
d_gene: -
abundance: many
j_gene: TRBJ2-3

CDR3aa: CASSQAPRDRRNNYGYTF
CDR3nt: TGTGCCAGCAGCCAAGCACCTAGGGACAGGAGGAACAACTATGGCTACACCTTC
v_gene: TRBV14
d_gene: TRBD1
abundance: few
j_gene: TRBJ1-2

CDR3aa: CASSSWRAMNTGELFF
CDR3nt: TGTGCCAGCTCAAGTTGGAGAGCAATGAACACCGGGGAGCTGTTTTTT
v_gene: TRBV27
d_gene: -
abundance: medium-sized
j_gene: TRBJ2-2

CDR3aa: CASSEVPLGNQPQHF
CDR3nt: TGTGCCAGCAGTGAAGTTCCCTTGGGAAATCAGCCCCAGCATTTT
v_gene: TRBV6-1
d_gene: -
abundance: many
j_gene: TRBJ1-5

CDR3aa: CASSQIPGGYNEQFF
CDR3nt: TGTGCCAGCAGCCAGATTCCAGGGGGTTACAATGAGCAGTTCTTC
v_gene: TRBV7-8
d_gene: TRBD1
abundance: few
j_gene: TRBJ2-1

CDR3aa: CASSSSGSHNEQFF
CDR3nt: TGTGCCAGCAGTTCTAGCGGGAGTCACAATGAGCAGTTCTTC
v_gene: TRBV27
d_gene: TRBD2
abundance: few
j_gene: TRBJ2-1

CDR3aa: CASSWSRPLNTEAFF
CDR3nt: TGTGCCAGCAGCTGGAGCAGGCCGCTGAACACTGAAGCTTTCTTT
v_gene: TRBV11-2
d_gene: -
abundance: -
j_gene: TRBJ1-1

CDR3aa: CASSESGGWDREVF
CDR3nt: TGCGCCAGCAGTGAGTCTGGAGGGTGGGACCGAGAGGTCTTC
v_gene: TRBV10-2
d_gene: -
abundance: many
j_gene: TRBJ2-1

CDR3aa: CASSPGLLYYEQYF
CDR3nt: TGTGCCAGCAGTCCGGGACTCCTATACTACGAGCAGTACTTC
v_gene: TRBV27
d_gene: -
abundance: few
j_gene: TRBJ2-7

CDR3aa: CASSLDGYGYTF
CDR3nt: TGTGCCAGCAGCCTTGACGGCTATGGCTACACCTTC
v_gene: TRBV5-5
d_gene: -
abundance: few
j_gene: TRBJ1-2

CDR3aa: CASSFEVGEETQYF
CDR3nt: TGTGCCAGCAGTTTTGAGGTCGGAGAAGAGACCCAGTACTTC
v_gene: TRBV12-3/TRBV12-4
d_gene: -
abundance: few
j_gene: TRBJ2-5

CDR3aa: CASSLRGFGTEAFF
CDR3nt: TGTGCCAGCTCTCTCCGGGGGTTTGGGACTGAAGCTTTCTTT
v_gene: TRBV6-5
d_gene: -
abundance: -
j_gene: TRBJ1-1

CDR3aa: CASSLGGTDMNTEAFF
CDR3nt: TGTGCCAGCAGCTTAGGGGGGACAGACATGAACACTGAAGCTTTCTTT
v_gene: TRBV5-6
d_gene: TRBD1
abundance: many
j_gene: TRBJ1-1

CDR3aa: CASSFLESSYGYTF
CDR3nt: TGTGCCAGCAGTTTCTTGGAAAGCAGCTATGGCTACACCTTC
v_gene: TRBV27
d_gene: -
abundance: many
j_gene: TRBJ1-2

CDR3aa: CASSSGYPGNTEAFF
CDR3nt: TGTGCCAGCAGTTCTGGATATCCAGGAAACACTGAAGCTTTCTTT
v_gene: TRBV6-2/TRBV6-3
d_gene: -
abundance: few
j_gene: TRBJ1-1

CDR3aa: CASSSYFGRINSPLHF
CDR3nt: TGCGCCAGCAGCTCCTACTTCGGACGGATTAATTCACCCCTCCACTTT
v_gene: TRBV5-1
d_gene: -
abundance: -
j_gene: TRBJ1-6

CDR3aa: CASSEWAGAGETQYF
CDR3nt: TGTGCCAGCAGTGAATGGGCGGGCGCTGGGGAGACCCAGTACTTC
v_gene: TRBV6-1
d_gene: -
abundance: many
j_gene: TRBJ2-5

CDR3aa: CASSPRVGSSTDTQYF
CDR3nt: TGTGCCAGCAGCCCCCGTGTGGGCTCTAGCACAGATACGCAGTATTTT
v_gene: TRBV9
d_gene: -
abundance: many
j_gene: TRBJ2-3

CDR3aa: CASRLLQGPTDTQYF
CDR3nt: TGTGCCAGCAGGCTCTTACAGGGGCCCACAGATACGCAGTATTTT
v_gene: TRBV7-8
d_gene: TRBD1
abundance: many
j_gene: TRBJ2-3

CDR3aa: CASSRDFEAFF
CDR3nt: TGTGCCAGCAGCCGGGATTTTGAAGCTTTCTTT
v_gene: TRBV5-8
d_gene: -
abundance: few
j_gene: TRBJ1-1

CDR3aa: CASSEWDRNTEAFF
CDR3nt: TGTGCCAGCAGCGAGTGGGACAGGAACACTGAAGCTTTCTTT
v_gene: TRBV9
d_gene: TRBD1
abundance: medium-sized
j_gene: TRBJ1-1

CDR3aa: CASSVGHIDEETQYF
CDR3nt: TGTGCCAGCAGCGTAGGACATATTGATGAAGAGACCCAGTACTTC
v_gene: TRBV9
d_gene: -
abundance: many
j_gene: TRBJ2-5

CDR3aa: CASSLSAYYSYNEQFF
CDR3nt: TGTGCCAGCAGCCTTAGCGCGTACTACTCCTACAATGAGCAGTTCTTC
v_gene: TRBV28
d_gene: -
abundance: many
j_gene: TRBJ2-1